These 22 T cell receptor beta chains share one sample of origin, sequenced in a study of blood T cell repertoires in COVID-19. Clones were sequenced by immunoSEQ multiplex PCR, and TCRdb holds only the in-frame ones, with some missing. The data contain 250,000 or so clones, roughly 86% of them singletons. The sequenced sample was PBMCs or T cells enriched from blood (not recorded which). These receptors came from a woman aged 45-59 years who had recovered from COVID-19.

The CDR3 protein is CASSLSVQGSSYEQYF. The CDR3 nucleotides are TGTGCCAGCAGCTTGTCGGTGCAGGGGTCCTCCTACGAGCAGTACTTC. This sequence joins TRBV5-5 and TRBJ2-7, with a possible D match to TRBD1 (6 bases). The CDR3 is made up of 16 amino acids. The germline gives CDR1 SGHKS, CDR2 YYEKEE (reference sequence). The germline V and J ends were trimmed by 1 base and 0 bases, with 14 bases remaining between them.

The chain joins TRBV3-1 (or the pseudogene TRBV3-2) to TRBJ2-1, with TRBD2 matching 7 bases. The V segment lost 4 bases and the J segment 0 bases; nucleotides outside the gene matches: 15. Germline V gene lookup returns CDR1 LGHDT and CDR2 YNNKEL (reference sequence). This CDR3 has 19 amino acids. CDR3 loop: CASSPGTLGGTNSYNEQFF. Written as DNA, the CDR3 is TGTGCCAGCAGCCCTGGAACCCTCGGAGGGACTAACTCCTACAATGAGCAGTTCTTC.

V usage is TRBV4-3 and J usage is TRBJ1-2; 7 bases are shared with TRBD1. The germline CDR1 and CDR2 sequences are LGHNA and YSLEER. Trimming removed 3 bases from V and 0 bases from J; junction bases left unmatched: 10. The CDR3 is 17 amino acids. Here the CDR3 reads CASSQSVRDRANYGYTF. CDR3 DNA sequence: TGCGCCAGCAGCCAGTCCGTCCGGGACAGAGCTAACTATGGCTACACCTTC.

This clone was seen a single time. The chain recombines TRBV6-5 with TRBJ1-2; no firm D call. Germline CDR1 MNHEY, CDR2 SVGAGI. The CDR3 is 14 amino acids. Trimming shortened V by 2 bases and J by 8 bases, and 15 bases separated the two germline ends. CDR3 DNA: TGTGCCAGCAGTTACGAATACAGCCCCCGAGGCTACACCTTC. Amino acid sequence: CASSYEYSPRGYTF.

The V gene is TRBV4-3, the J gene TRBJ2-3; the D is unclear. CDR3 length equals 13 residues. Germline-derived CDR1 and CDR2 are LGHNA and YSLEER. V lost 3 bases and J lost 5, with 9 bases in between. In DNA form, the CDR3 reads TGCGCCAGCAGCCATCCTAGTGTAGATACGCAGTATTTT. It specifies CASSHPSVDTQYF.

The chain is built from TRBV6-5 and TRBJ2-7; 11 bases map to TRBD1. Germline values: CDR1 MNHEY, CDR2 SVGAGI. The V segment lost 2 bases and the J segment 3 bases; nucleotides outside the gene matches: 3. This CDR3 region has 15 residues. The DNA for the CDR3 is TGTGCCAGCAGTTACCTGGGGACAGGGGGCTACGAGCAGTACTTC. It yields the protein CASSYLGTGGYEQYF.

The genes are TRBV6-4 and TRBJ1-2; weak D call: TRBD1 (5 bases). Trimming removed 6 bases from V and 7 bases from J, with 15 bases in between. Germline CDR1 is MRHNA and CDR2 is SNTAGT. CDR3 length equals 13 residues. CDR3 region: CASRSSSGFGYTF. The CDR3 DNA follows: TGTGCCAGCAGAAGTTCCTCAGGGTTTGGCTACACCTTC.

The rearrangement joins TRBV28 to TRBJ1-4; D might be TRBD1 (6 bases). The germline CDR1 and CDR2 sequences are MDHEN and SYDVKM. The CDR3 contains 14 residues. The V gene lost 6 bases and the J gene lost 3 bases, with 11 bases spanning the gap. CDR3 nucleotide sequence: TGTGCCAGCAGCAGGGGTGGTCCTAATGAAAAACTGTTTTTT. Translation gives CASSRGGPNEKLFF.

J is TRBJ1-1 and V is TRBV28; no firm D call. Germline loops: CDR1 MDHEN, CDR2 SYDVKM. V lost 6 bases and J lost 3, with 8 bases in between. CDR3 length: 12 residues. CDR3 amino acids: CASSPLYTEAFF. Here the CDR3 DNA reads TGTGCCAGCAGCCCCCTATACACTGAAGCTTTCTTT.

This clone was observed a handful of times. V is TRBV7-2 and J is TRBJ2-1; 7 bases are shared with TRBD2. V lost 6 bases and J lost 4; bases outside the gene matches: 9. There are 15 residues in the CDR3. Germline V gene data show CDR1 as SGHTA and CDR2 as FQGNSA. The CDR3: CASSSGGSTYNEQFF. For the CDR3, the DNA is TGTGCCAGCAGTTCAGGCGGGAGCACGTACAATGAGCAGTTCTTC.

The rearrangement uses TRBV13 and TRBJ1-2; TRBD1 matches at 7 bases. The CDR3 totals 13 residues. Per the germline V gene, CDR1 is PRHDT and CDR2 is FYEKMQ (reference sequence). V lost 3 bases and J lost 6; bases outside the gene matches: 4. CDR3 loop: CASSFSTGNGYTF. The CDR3 DNA reads as TGTGCCAGCAGCTTTTCGACAGGGAATGGCTACACCTTC. The whole variable domain, remainder taken from reference TRBV13 and TRBJ1-2, is AAGVIQSPRHLIKEKRETATLKCYPIPRHDTVYWYQQGPGQDPQFLISFYEKMQSDKGSIPDRFSAQQFSDYHSELNMSSLELGDSALYFCASSFSTGNGYTFGSGTRLTVV.

The chain recombines TRBV28 with TRBJ1-2, with unresolved D. CDR3 length equals 14 residues. Germline V gene sequence: CDR1 MDHEN, CDR2 SYDVKM. V was pared by 3 bases and J by 2 bases, with 10 bases between. As DNA, the CDR3 is TGTGCCAGCAGTTTGATCCTACCAAACTATGGCTACACCTTC. It translates to CASSLILPNYGYTF.

This chain uses TRBV12-3 or TRBV12-4 with TRBJ2-1; TRBD1 is a possible D gene (6 bases). The CDR3 length is 13 residues. Trimming removed 7 bases at V and 12 bases at J, with 19 bases between. The CDR3 spells CASTFGLQGGQFF. CDR3 sequence (DNA): TGTGCCAGCACCTTTGGGTTACAGGGCGGGCAGTTCTTC.

The V and J genes are TRBV11-1 and TRBJ2-3, with D possibly being TRBD1 (6 bases). The CDR3 has 14 residues. CDR1 and CDR2 from the germline V gene are SGHAT and FQDESV (reference sequence). V lost 0 bases and J lost 6, with 10 bases in between. As DNA, the CDR3 is TGTGCCAGCAGCTTAGCACAGGGACGGGATACGCAGTATTTT. It encodes CASSLAQGRDTQYF.

The rearrangement links TRBV7-2 to TRBJ1-5; D is ambiguous. The CDR3 is 17 amino acids. Between the trimmed V and J ends, which lost 1 base and 0 bases, there was a span of 13 bases. Germline V gives CDR1 SGHTA, CDR2 FQGNSA. The CDR3 region has the DNA TGTGCCAGCAGCTTAGATCGGTCCCCTAATAGCAATCAGCCCCAGCATTTT. It is translated as CASSLDRSPNSNQPQHF.

The rearrangement uses TRBV11-2 and TRBJ1-6, with a tentative D call TRBD1 (6 bases). V was trimmed by 1 base and J by 7 bases, leaving 11 bases between them. Per germline, CDR1 SGHAT and CDR2 FQNNGV. This CDR3 has 15 amino acids. The CDR3, as DNA: TGTGCCAGCAGCTTAGGACGACAGGCCAATTCACCCCTCCACTTT. This sequence encodes CASSLGRQANSPLHF.

The chain uses TRBV6-5 and TRBJ2-2, with 8 bases lining up with TRBD1. Germline values: CDR1 MNHEY, CDR2 SVGAGI. The length of the CDR3 is 14 residues. V trimming: 7 bases; J trimming: 0 bases; junction bases outside the gene matches: 1. CDR3 residues: CASTGQANTGELFF. As DNA, the CDR3 is TGTGCCAGCACGGGACAGGCGAACACCGGGGAGCTGTTTTTT.

The chain carries TRBV11-3 and TRBJ1-1; D is perhaps TRBD1 (6 bases). The V end was cut by 3 bases, the J end by 5 bases, with 16 bases between. Germline CDR1 reads SGHNT; CDR2 reads YENEEA. The CDR3 is 15 amino acids. This chain's CDR3 is CASSFPRGSLTEAFF. The CDR3 region has the DNA TGTGCCAGCAGCTTCCCCAGGGGCTCGCTGACTGAAGCTTTCTTT.

J is TRBJ2-3 and V is TRBV9; 11 nucleotides line up with TRBD2. J was trimmed by 4 bases and V by 0 bases; bases with no gene match: 4. Germline V gene sequence: CDR1 SGDLS, CDR2 YYNGEE. This CDR3 has 16 amino acids. The CDR3 protein is CASSVASGGMADTQYF. CDR3 nucleotides: TGTGCCAGCAGCGTAGCTAGCGGGGGGATGGCAGATACGCAGTATTTT.

This rearrangement joins TRBV6-5 to TRBJ2-1; TRBD2 agrees at 10 bases. Per the germline V gene, CDR1 is MNHEY and CDR2 is SVGAGI. This CDR3 is built from 15 residues. V gave up 6 bases and J gave up 4 bases; unmatched junction bases: 6. The chain's CDR3 is CASRTLAGAYNEQFF. The DNA for the CDR3 is TGTGCCAGCAGAACGCTAGCGGGAGCATACAATGAGCAGTTCTTC.

The chain has TRBV11-3 and TRBJ2-2, with 9 bases lining up with TRBD1. V was clipped by 4 bases and J by 2 bases; unmatched bases: 14. The CDR3 extends over 19 amino acids. Germline CDR1 reads SGHNT; CDR2 reads YENEEA. CDR3 loop: CASSSIWTGDLTNTGELFF. The CDR3, as DNA: TGTGCCAGCAGCTCCATTTGGACAGGGGACCTTACCAACACCGGGGAGCTGTTTTTT.

The V gene is TRBV5-5, the J gene TRBJ1-3; D remains ambiguous. The CDR3 covers 14 residues. Germline V CDR1 and CDR2: SGHKS, YYEKEE (reference sequence). Trimming cost V 6 bases and J 0 bases, with 10 bases left between them. Written as DNA, the CDR3 is TGTGCCAGCAAGAACCGCTACTCTGGAAACACCATATATTTT. Residues: CASKNRYSGNTIYF.